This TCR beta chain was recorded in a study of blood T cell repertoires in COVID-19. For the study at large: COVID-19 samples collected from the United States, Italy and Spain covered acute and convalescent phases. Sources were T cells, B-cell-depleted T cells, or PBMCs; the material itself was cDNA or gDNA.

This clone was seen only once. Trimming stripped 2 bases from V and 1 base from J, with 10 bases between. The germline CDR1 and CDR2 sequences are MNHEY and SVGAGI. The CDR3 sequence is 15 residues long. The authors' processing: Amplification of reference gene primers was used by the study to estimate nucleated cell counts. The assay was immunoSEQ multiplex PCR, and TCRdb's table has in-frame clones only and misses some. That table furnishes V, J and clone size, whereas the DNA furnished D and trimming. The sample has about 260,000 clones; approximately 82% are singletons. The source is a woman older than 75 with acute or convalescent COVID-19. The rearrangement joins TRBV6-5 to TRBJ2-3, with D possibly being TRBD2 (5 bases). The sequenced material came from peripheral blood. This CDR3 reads CASSYEGVRTDTQYF. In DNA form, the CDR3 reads TGTGCCAGCAGTTACGAGGGAGTACGCACAGATACGCAGTATTTT.